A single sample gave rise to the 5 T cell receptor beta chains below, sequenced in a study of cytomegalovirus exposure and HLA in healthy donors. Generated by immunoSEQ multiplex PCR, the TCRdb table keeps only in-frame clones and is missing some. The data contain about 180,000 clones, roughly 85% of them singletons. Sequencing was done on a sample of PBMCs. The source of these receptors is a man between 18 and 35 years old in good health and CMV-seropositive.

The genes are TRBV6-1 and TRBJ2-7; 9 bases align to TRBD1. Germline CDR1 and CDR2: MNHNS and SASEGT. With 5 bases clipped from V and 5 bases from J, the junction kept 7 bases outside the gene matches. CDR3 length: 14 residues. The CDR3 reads CASSFGTGWDEQYF. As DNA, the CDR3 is TGTGCCAGCAGTTTCGGGACAGGGTGGGACGAGCAGTACTTC.

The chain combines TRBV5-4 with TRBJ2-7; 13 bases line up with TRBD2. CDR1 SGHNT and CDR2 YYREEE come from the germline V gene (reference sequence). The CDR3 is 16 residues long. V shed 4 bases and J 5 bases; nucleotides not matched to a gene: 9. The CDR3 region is CASSLYGLAGVNEQYF. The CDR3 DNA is TGTGCCAGCAGCCTATACGGACTAGCGGGAGTAAACGAGCAGTACTTC.

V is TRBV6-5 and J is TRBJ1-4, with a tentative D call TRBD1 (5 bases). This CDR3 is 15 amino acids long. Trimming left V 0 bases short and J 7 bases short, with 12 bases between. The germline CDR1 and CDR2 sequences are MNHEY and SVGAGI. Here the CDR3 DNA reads TGTGCCAGCAGTTACTCGGGGCTCACGGGTGAAAAACTGTTTTTT. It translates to CASSYSGLTGEKLFF.

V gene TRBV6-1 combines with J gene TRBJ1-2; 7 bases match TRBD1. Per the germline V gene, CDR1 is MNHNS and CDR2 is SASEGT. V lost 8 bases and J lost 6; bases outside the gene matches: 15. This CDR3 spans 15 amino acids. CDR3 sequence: CASGRIGGAKDGYTF. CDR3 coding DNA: TGTGCCAGCGGGAGGATAGGGGGCGCCAAGGATGGCTACACCTTC.

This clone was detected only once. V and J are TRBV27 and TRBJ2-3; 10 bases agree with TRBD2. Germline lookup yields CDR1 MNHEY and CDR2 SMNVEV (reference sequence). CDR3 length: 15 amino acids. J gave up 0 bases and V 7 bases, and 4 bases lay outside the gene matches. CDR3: CASTGLAASTDTQYF. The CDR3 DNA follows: TGTGCCAGCACCGGACTAGCGGCTAGCACAGATACGCAGTATTTT.